This T cell receptor beta chain comes out of a study of cytomegalovirus exposure and HLA in healthy donors. Use of 60 Vbeta and 13 Jbeta primers characterized the PCR. Sequencing used immunoSEQ multiplex PCR; TCRdb keeps in-frame clones, though not all of them. The table has approximately 93,000 clones, about 79% seen once. V shed 7 bases and J 4 bases; nucleotides not matched to a gene: 6. Germline V gene lookup returns CDR1 MNHEY and CDR2 SVGAGI. The CDR3 covers 14 residues. The receptor was isolated from a male donor in good health and CMV-seropositive. Sample: PBMCs. The chain employs TRBV6-5 and TRBJ2-2; 7 nucleotides match TRBD2. CDR3: CASTPPGGTGELFF. The CDR3 DNA is TGTGCCAGCACCCCTCCGGGGGGCACCGGGGAGCTGTTTTTT.